These T cell receptor beta chains were read from a single sample in a study of shared clonotypes between healthy human individuals. Data came from immunoSEQ multiplex PCR; TCRdb stores just in-frame clones and leaves some out. The sample includes under 2.5 million clones, about 90% of them seen just once. The sample taken for sequencing was naive CD4+ T cells from PBMCs. All receptors derive from a man between 18 and 29 years old in good health. Some clones in this sample may be carry-over from other donors' samples. Each CDR3 is given with its conserved first and last residue. D genes are given only for firm matches. Clone size appears in some rows only: once, few, many, or a class for an expanded clone.

CASSQVPARTYEQYF TGTGCCAGCAGCCAAGTACCAGCGCGAACCTACGAGCAGTACTTC - TRBJ2-7 - TRBV4-2
CASRPDRGGLYEQYF TGCGCCAGCAGACCCGACAGGGGAGGACTCTACGAGCAGTACTTC TRBD1 TRBJ2-7 - TRBV5-1
CASSLGGTQTETQYF TGCGCCAGCAGCTTGGGGGGGACCCAGACAGAGACCCAGTACTTC - TRBJ2-5 - TRBV5-1
CASSFQGVSPLHF TGTGCCAGCAGCTTTCAGGGGGTTTCACCCCTCCACTTT TRBD1 TRBJ1-6 - TRBV5-6
CASSPTSGGNTGELFF TGTGCCAGCAGCCCTACTAGCGGGGGGAACACCGGGGAGCTGTTTTTT TRBD2 TRBJ2-2 - TRBV5-6
CASSLEGGGNQPQHF TGTGCCAGCAGTTTAGAGGGGGGGGGTAATCAGCCCCAGCATTTT - TRBJ1-5 - TRBV27
CASMRASYNEQFF TGTGCCAGCATGAGGGCCTCCTACAATGAGCAGTTCTTC - TRBJ2-1 - TRBV6-1
CASSLGRNEQFF TGCGCCAGCAGCTTGGGTCGGAATGAGCAGTTCTTC - TRBJ2-1 - TRBV5-1
CAISMKGRGVESYNEQFF TGTGCCATCAGTATGAAGGGTAGGGGGGTTGAGTCCTACAATGAGCAGTTCTTC - TRBJ2-1 - TRBV10-3
CASGLLGLAESYNEQFF TGTGCCAGCGGGCTGTTGGGACTAGCGGAGAGCTACAATGAGCAGTTCTTC TRBD2 TRBJ2-1 - TRBV11-2
CASIVMPLAEGEQFF TGTGCCAGCATCGTAATGCCCCTGGCCGAGGGTGAGCAGTTCTTC - TRBJ2-1 - TRBV2
CASSPGQANTGELFF TGCGCCAGCAGCCCTGGACAGGCGAACACCGGGGAGCTGTTTTTT TRBD1 TRBJ2-2 - TRBV5-1
CASSSRTGGEQFF TGTGCCAGCAGCTCACGGACAGGGGGTGAGCAGTTCTTC TRBD1 TRBJ2-1 - TRBV7-9
CASSYRQGGDEQFF TGTGCCAGCAGTTACAGGCAGGGGGGCGATGAGCAGTTCTTC - TRBJ2-1 - TRBV6-6
CASSEAGAVSYNEQFF TGTGCCAGCAGTGAAGCCGGCGCGGTTTCCTACAATGAGCAGTTCTTC - TRBJ2-1 - TRBV6-1
CASSQVATNEKLFF TGTGCCAGCAGCCAAGTAGCAACTAATGAAAAACTGTTTTTT - TRBJ1-4 - TRBV2
CSAGRAGEQYF TGCAGTGCGGGGAGAGCGGGCGAGCAGTACTTC - TRBJ2-7 - TRBV20-1
CASSPELAKNIQYF TGTGCCAGCAGCCCCGAGCTAGCCAAAAACATTCAGTACTTC - TRBJ2-4 - TRBV14
CASSFEYGPTYEQYF TGTGCCAGCAGCTTTGAGTACGGACCTACCTACGAGCAGTACTTC - TRBJ2-7 - TRBV11-2
CASSLDRYTQYF TGTGCCAGCAGCCTGGACCGATATACGCAGTATTTT - TRBJ2-3 - TRBV7-9
CASRSDRAAGYTF TGCGCCAGCAGATCGGACAGGGCGGCTGGCTACACCTTC TRBD1 TRBJ1-2 once TRBV5-1
CASSEYRVREKLFF TGTGCCAGCAGTGAATACAGGGTTCGTGAAAAACTGTTTTTT - TRBJ1-4 - TRBV25-1
CASSIMRGRSGRATEQFF TGTGCCAGTAGTATAATGAGGGGGAGGAGCGGGAGGGCCACTGAGCAGTTCTTC TRBD2 TRBJ2-1 - TRBV19
CASSRTGDEQFF TGTGCCAGCAGCAGGACTGGGGATGAGCAGTTCTTC - TRBJ2-1 - TRBV2
CAWRQGSYQETQYF TGTGCCTGGAGACAGGGTTCGTACCAAGAGACCCAGTACTTC - TRBJ2-5 - TRBV30
CASSDRVFHQPQHF TGTGCCAGCAGTGACAGGGTTTTCCATCAGCCCCAGCATTTT TRBD1 TRBJ1-5 - TRBV28
CASSPPGQPHEQYF TGTGCCAGCTCACCGCCGGGACAGCCGCACGAGCAGTACTTC TRBD1 TRBJ2-7 - TRBV18
CASSSPPYAGTVTYEQYF TGCGCCAGCAGCTCCCCCCCGTACGCCGGGACTGTGACCTACGAGCAGTACTTC - TRBJ2-7 - TRBV5-1
CASSPGGGRTEAFF TGTGCCAGCAGCCCCGGAGGGGGGCGGACTGAAGCTTTCTTT - TRBJ1-1 once TRBV7-2
CASSQTPGQSYEQYF TGCGCCAGCAGCCAAACCCCGGGACAGTCCTACGAGCAGTACTTC TRBD1 TRBJ2-7 - TRBV4-1
CASSLDHGYTF TGTGCCAGCAGTTTGGATCATGGCTACACCTTC - TRBJ1-2 once TRBV28
CASSLQGRGAFF TGTGCCAGCAGTTTACAGGGAAGGGGCGCTTTCTTT - TRBJ1-1 - TRBV28
CAIQTGTGIRNTEAFF TGTGCCATCCAGACCGGGACAGGGATTAGGAACACTGAAGCTTTCTTT TRBD1 TRBJ1-1 - TRBV10-3
CASSHPGTGSRYNEQFF TGTGCCAGTAGTCATCCCGGGACAGGTAGTAGATACAATGAGCAGTTCTTC TRBD1 TRBJ2-1 - TRBV19
CASSLDPRADTQYF TGTGCCAGCAGCTTGGACCCGCGGGCAGATACGCAGTATTTT - TRBJ2-3 - TRBV7-3
CSGTNRVEGTGELFF TGCAGCGGGACCAACCGGGTCGAGGGAACCGGGGAGCTGTTTTTT - TRBJ2-2 - TRBV29-1
CASREGQGFMNTEAFF TGTGCCAGCAGGGAAGGACAGGGCTTCATGAACACTGAAGCTTTCTTT TRBD1 TRBJ1-1 - TRBV7-9
CASSLLQIEVNYGYTF TGTGCCAGCAGTTTACTACAAATCGAAGTTAACTATGGCTACACCTTC - TRBJ1-2 - TRBV28
CASSLVPGTDVYGYTF TGTGCCAGCAGCTTGGTTCCCGGGACAGACGTCTATGGCTACACCTTC TRBD1 TRBJ1-2 - TRBV5-4
CASSLSGTSGNTIYF TGCGCCAGCAGCCTATCCGGGACCTCTGGAAACACCATATATTTT - TRBJ1-3 - TRBV5-1
CASSYSRETQYF TGTGCCAGCAGTTACTCGAGGGAGACCCAGTACTTC - TRBJ2-5 few TRBV6-6
CASTLAGAPDTQYF TGTGCCAGCACCCTAGCGGGAGCCCCAGATACGCAGTATTTT TRBD2 TRBJ2-3 - TRBV2
CASSLSAQSGPLQETQYF TGTGCCAGCAGCTTAAGCGCTCAGAGCGGGCCCCTCCAAGAGACCCAGTACTTC - TRBJ2-5 once TRBV7-7
CASSLRDSNYGYTF TGCGCCAGCAGCCTAAGAGATTCTAACTATGGCTACACCTTC - TRBJ1-2 - TRBV5-1
CASSGRATSGSYEQYF TGTGCCAGCAGTGGACGAGCGACTAGCGGGAGCTACGAGCAGTACTTC TRBD2 TRBJ2-7 - TRBV27
CASSFGLHNEQFF TGTGCCAGCAGCTTCGGACTACACAATGAGCAGTTCTTC - TRBJ2-1 - TRBV7-3
CASSLAGGLGNTEAFF TGCGCCAGCAGCTTGGCCGGGGGGCTTGGGAACACTGAAGCTTTCTTT - TRBJ1-1 - TRBV5-1
CASSDSGFVQETQYF TGTGCCAGCAGTGATTCGGGGTTCGTCCAAGAGACCCAGTACTTC - TRBJ2-5 - TRBV2
CASSLWGLFEMNTEAFF TGTGCCAGCAGCTTGTGGGGGCTCTTCGAGATGAACACTGAAGCTTTCTTT - TRBJ1-1 - TRBV5-4
CASSPPGRGNTEAFF TGTGCCAGCAGCCCGCCAGGGAGGGGGAACACTGAAGCTTTCTTT - TRBJ1-1 - TRBV4-2
CASAREASYNEQFF TGTGCCAGCGCACGGGAGGCGTCCTACAATGAGCAGTTCTTC TRBD2 TRBJ2-1 once TRBV2
CASSLLPKSEAFF TGTGCCAGCAGCTTGCTCCCTAAATCTGAAGCTTTCTTT - TRBJ1-1 once TRBV5-5
CASSFVRATEAFF TGTGCCAGCAGCTTCGTGAGAGCCACTGAAGCTTTCTTT - TRBJ1-1 - TRBV5-4
CASSSLLGQGGRNEQFF TGTGCCAGCAGTTCTCTTCTGGGACAGGGGGGAAGGAATGAGCAGTTCTTC TRBD1 TRBJ2-1 - TRBV28
CASSVHREGYTF TGTGCCAGCAGTGTACACAGGGAGGGCTACACCTTC - TRBJ1-2 - TRBV2
CASSLANRPNEKLFF TGTGCCAGCAGCCTTGCCAACAGACCTAATGAAAAACTGTTTTTT - TRBJ1-4 - TRBV7-9
CASSPGQGASETQYF TGTGCCAGCTCACCAGGACAGGGGGCATCAGAGACCCAGTACTTC TRBD1 TRBJ2-5 once TRBV18
CASRPPPGRVPYEQYF TGTGCCAGCAGGCCCCCCCCGGGACGCGTTCCCTACGAGCAGTACTTC - TRBJ2-7 - TRBV28
CASSLPGQRWETQYF TGTGCCAGCAGTTTACCAGGACAGCGATGGGAGACCCAGTACTTC - TRBJ2-5 - TRBV28